A single sample gave rise to the 23 T cell receptor beta chains below, sequenced in a study of T cell repertoires in cytomegalovirus infection. In TCRdb, the reads were re-called with MiXCR into one record per CDR3 protein. The table records 900,000 to 950,000 distinct CDR3 sequences, 30% to 40% of them present only once. Their antigen targets remain unknown. Material: cultured CD8+ T cells from PBMCs, obtained from culture after CMV antigen stimulation. The receptors were sampled from a human donor in good health (CMV status not recorded). Some clones in this sample may be carry-over from other donors' samples.

CDR3 bases: TGTGCCAGCAGCTTGGTTCAGGGGGACCCTTTTCGAGAGCAGTTCTTC. As protein: CASSLVQGDPFREQFF. The chain carries TRBV5-6 and TRBJ2-1; 7 nucleotides line up with TRBD1. Germline-derived CDR1 and CDR2 are SGHDT and YYEEEE. The CDR3 extends over 16 amino acids. J lost 10 bases, V lost 0 bases, and 13 bases had no gene match.

This clonotype was recorded at least ten times. The rearrangement joins TRBV7-8 to TRBJ1-1; 7 bases map to TRBD1. Unmatched junction bases numbered 2, after V lost 1 base and J lost 6 bases. This CDR3 is 13 amino acids long. Germline-derived CDR1 and CDR2 are SGHVS and FQNEAQ. This CDR3 reads CASSLDRGPEAFF. The CDR3 DNA follows: TGTGCCAGCAGCTTAGACAGGGGTCCTGAAGCTTTCTTT.

On this clonotype: A junction end diverges from the germline sequence, so it may reflect a read error. The J gene is TRBJ1-1, the V gene TRBV9; no definite D call. The CDR3 contains 14 residues. Germline loops: CDR1 SGDLS, CDR2 YYNGEE. DNA for the CDR3: TGTGCCAGCAGCGTAGTAGGGTCAGACACTGAAGCTTACTTT. Translation gives CASSVVGSDTEAYF.

The gene calls are TRBV27 and TRBJ1-1; D call uncertain. Germline lookup yields CDR1 MNHEY and CDR2 SMNVEV (reference sequence). The germline V and J ends were trimmed by 0 bases and 4 bases, with 12 bases remaining between them. The CDR3 covers 15 residues. The CDR3 coding sequence is TGTGCCAGCAGTTTATCGCAATCCAGAGTCACTGAAGCTTTCTTT. As protein: CASSLSQSRVTEAFF.

V and J are TRBV28 and TRBJ2-7; D might be TRBD2 (7 bases). The V end was cut by 6 bases, the J end by 6 bases, with 21 bases between. This CDR3 has 15 amino acids. Germline values: CDR1 MDHEN, CDR2 SYDVKM. The CDR3 region is CASSFGSYREGEQYV. The CDR3 DNA follows: TGTGCCAGCAGCTTTGGCAGCTACAGGGAGGGCGAGCAGTACGTC.

The gene calls are TRBV19 and TRBJ2-2; tentative D call: TRBD1 (6 bases). V lost 10 bases, J lost 2 bases, and 14 bases lay in between. Germline V gene sequence: CDR1 LNHDA, CDR2 SQIVND (reference sequence). This CDR3 is built from 14 residues. CDR3 in amino acids: CATKRTENTGELFF. The CDR3, as DNA: TGTGCCACGAAGAGGACAGAAAACACCGGGGAGCTGTTTTTT.

The chain uses TRBV20-1 and TRBJ2-7; TRBD1 aligns across 8 bases. Germline lookup yields CDR1 DFQATT and CDR2 SNEGSKA (reference sequence). The CDR3 is made up of 12 amino acids. The V and J ends lost 3 bases and 2 bases, in that order; junction bases with no gene match: 0. CDR3 in amino acids: CSARDRAYEQYV. DNA of the CDR3: TGCAGTGCTAGGGACAGGGCCTACGAGCAGTACGTC.

The chain links TRBV12-3 or TRBV12-4 to TRBJ1-2; TRBD1 matches at 10 bases. CDR3 length equals 16 residues. Trimming took 4 bases from V and 4 from J; bases not matched to a gene: 9. The CDR3 DNA reads as TGTGCCAGCAGTTCCCGGACAGGGGGGGTTCCCTATGGCTACACCTTC. This sequence encodes CASSSRTGGVPYGYTF.

V is TRBV12-3 or TRBV12-4 and J is TRBJ2-3, with 8 bases lining up with TRBD1. CDR3 size: 15 residues. V gave up 5 bases and J gave up 4 bases; unmatched junction bases: 8. The CDR3 sequence is CASSPTGVSPDTQYF. CDR3 DNA: TGTGCCAGCAGTCCGACAGGGGTCAGTCCAGATACGCAGTATTTT.

On this clonotype: Compared with germline, one end of the junction differs, possibly owing to a read error. This chain uses TRBV5-1 with TRBJ2-7; TRBD1 matches at 8 bases. Germline CDR1 reads SGHRS; CDR2 reads YFSETQ. The CDR3 extends over 15 amino acids. This CDR3 reads CASSLGDRGSHEQYF. The DNA of the CDR3 is TGCGCCAGCAGCTTGGGAGACAGGGGCTCCCACGAGCAGTACTTC.

V gene TRBV10-3 combines with J gene TRBJ2-4, with 8 bases lining up with TRBD2. In germline, CDR1 is ENHRY, CDR2 SYGVKD. This CDR3 spans 16 amino acids. V gave up 1 base and J gave up 4 bases; unmatched junction bases: 6. The CDR3 region is CAISEFVAGNKNIQYF. CDR3 sequence (DNA): TGTGCCATCAGTGAGTTTGTAGCGGGGAATAAAAACATTCAGTACTTC.

The chain links TRBV4-1 to TRBJ2-1; 7 nucleotides agree with TRBD2. CDR3 length: 13 amino acids. Germline trimming cut 4 bases from V and 9 bases from J; bases unmatched to any gene: 6. The V gene's germline CDR1 is MGHRA and CDR2 YSYEKL. CDR3 DNA: TGCGCCAGCAGCCCCGGGGGGTCCGGTGAGCAGTTCTTC. It translates to CASSPGGSGEQFF.

V and J are TRBV4-1 and TRBJ1-1; no clear D. V was cut by 1 base and J by 3 bases, with 9 bases left in between. CDR1 is MGHRA, CDR2 YSYEKL, per germline. The CDR3 consists of 14 residues. CDR3 nucleotide sequence: TGCGCCAGCAGCCAAGTTAGATTGTACACTGAAGCTTTCTTT. Its protein is CASSQVRLYTEAFF.

A note on this clonotype: This may be a read error: a much more frequent sequence differs by one nucleotide. This sequence joins TRBV7-2 and TRBJ2-1; 7 nucleotides match TRBD2. The trim removed 3 bases at V and 9 bases at J, leaving 5 bases unmatched. Looked up from germline, CDR1 is SGHTA and CDR2 is FQGNSA. The CDR3 runs to 13 residues. This CDR3 is CASSFSGDFEQFF. As DNA, the CDR3 is TGTGCCAGCAGCTTCAGCGGGGATTTTGAGCAGTTCTTC. The full variable domain, its missing parts supplied by reference TRBV7-2 and TRBJ2-1, is GAGVSQSPSNKVTEKGKDVELRCDPISGHTALYWYRQSLGQGLEFLIYFQGNSAPDKSGLPSDRFSAERTGGSVSTLTIQRTQQEDSAVYLCASSFSGDFEQFFGPGTRLTVL.

This clonotype was recorded a few times. The chain has TRBV12-5 and TRBJ2-1, with 8 nucleotides matching TRBD1. The CDR3 totals 14 residues. CDR1 is LGHNT, CDR2 FRNRAP, per germline. J gave up 9 bases and V 2 bases, and 6 bases lay outside the gene matches. DNA of the CDR3: TGTGCTAGTGGTTTGAGGACAGGGTTCGGTGAGCAGTTCTTC. It is translated as CASGLRTGFGEQFF.

This clonotype was picked up a small number of times. The chain carries TRBV20-1 and TRBJ2-5, with 12 bases aligning to TRBD1. The CDR3 runs to 15 residues. CDR1 and CDR2 from the germline V gene are DFQATT and SNEGSKA (reference sequence). Trimming cost V 4 bases and J 5 bases; bases outside gene matches: 8. CDR3 bases: TGCAGTGCTATGTCGGGACAGGGGGCGCGTGAGACCCAGTACTTC. Protein sequence: CSAMSGQGARETQYF.

In its sample, this clonotype was seen once. This sequence joins TRBV19 and TRBJ1-1; D uncertain. CDR3 length equals 14 residues. Germline V gene sequence: CDR1 LNHDA, CDR2 SQIVND (reference sequence). Deletions cut 7 bases from V and 5 bases from J, with 17 bases between. CDR3 sequence reads: CASNQWVAETEAFF. CDR3 DNA sequence: TGTGCCAGTAATCAGTGGGTGGCTGAGACTGAAGCTTTCTTT.

The chain uses TRBV12-3 or TRBV12-4 and TRBJ2-1; a possible D gene is TRBD2 (6 bases). The CDR3 contains 14 residues. V gave up 6 bases and J gave up 2 bases, with 11 bases separating them. CDR3 protein: CASRGGEPYNEQFF. CDR3 bases: TGTGCCAGCAGGGGCGGGGAACCCTACAATGAGCAGTTCTTC.

This clonotype was counted a single time. This rearrangement joins TRBV7-6 to TRBJ1-2; D not certain. The germline CDR1 and CDR2 sequences are SGHVS and FNYEAQ. The ends were cut back, 2 bases at V and 5 bases at J, with 18 bases in the middle. The CDR3 consists of 16 residues. CDR3 in DNA: TGTGCCAGCAGCTTATATGTCAGGAGCCCTAGTTATGGCTACACCTTC. This codes for CASSLYVRSPSYGYTF.

This clonotype was detected a few times. The chain uses TRBV12-3 or TRBV12-4 and TRBJ2-2; D remains ambiguous. The CDR3 is 15 amino acids. V was cut by 4 bases and J by 0 bases, with 9 bases left in between. The CDR3 DNA sequence: TGTGCCAGCAGTTATCTAGGCCCGAACACCGGGGAGCTGTTTTTT. This codes for CASSYLGPNTGELFF.

The chain uses TRBV7-6 and TRBJ1-3; D perhaps matches TRBD1 (5 bases). V dropped 4 bases and J dropped 0 bases, with 13 bases sitting between them. Germline V gives CDR1 SGHVS, CDR2 FNYEAQ. The CDR3 contains 16 residues. CDR3 in DNA: TGTGCCAGCAGCTCAACAACAGGTGGCTCTGGAAACACCATATATTTT. It is translated as CASSSTTGGSGNTIYF.

This clonotype has just a few counts. This chain connects TRBV10-3 to TRBJ2-1; 9 positions match TRBD2. This CDR3 has 15 amino acids. The germline V gene has CDR1 ENHRY and CDR2 SYGVKD. V lost 2 bases, J lost 5 bases, and 4 bases stayed unmatched. Here the CDR3 DNA reads TGTGCCATCAGTGAGGTAGCGGGGGACGACAATGAGCAGTTCTTC. Translating gives CAISEVAGDDNEQFF.

The gene calls are TRBV2 and TRBJ2-7; D is possibly TRBD2 (6 bases). The CDR3 consists of 12 residues. Germline V gene sequence: CDR1 SNHLY, CDR2 FYNNEI. Trimming pared 7 bases from V and 4 bases from J, leaving 11 bases between. CDR3 bases: TGTGCCAGCATCGGAGGGGCTTACGAGCAGTACGTC. It encodes CASIGGAYEQYV.